This entry lists 19 T cell receptor beta chains sequenced from one sample in a study of blood T cells in healthy people across ages. A second PCR, run for about 6 to 12 cycles, used a sample-barcoded 5' primer plus a J-beta primer mix. TCRdb called the 5' RACE reads again in MiXCR, with one record for every CDR3 protein. There are some 880,000 distinct CDR3 sequences in the sample; roughly 34% occur only once, and 13% lies in the top ten. The material sequenced was blood. The receptors were gathered from a man younger than 35 in good health.

The chain employs TRBV7-2 and TRBJ1-2; D perhaps matches TRBD1 (5 bases). This CDR3 is 13 amino acids long. Germline-derived CDR1 and CDR2 are SGHTA and FQGNSA. The V gene lost 3 bases and the J gene lost 3 bases, with 8 bases spanning the gap. The CDR3 loop is CASSLWGDYGYTF. Here the CDR3 DNA reads TGTGCCAGCAGCTTGTGGGGGGACTATGGCTACACCTTC.

This clonotype was counted between two and nine times. This chain uses TRBV6-5 with TRBJ2-7; 7 nucleotides align to TRBD2. Germline CDR1 is MNHEY and CDR2 is SVGAGI. The CDR3 is 14 residues long. J gave up 3 bases and V 4 bases, and 6 bases lay outside the gene matches. The chain's CDR3 is CASSSGTNIYEQYF. Here the CDR3 DNA reads TGTGCCAGCAGTTCCGGGACTAATATCTACGAGCAGTACTTC.

V is TRBV6-1 and J is TRBJ1-2; D is uncertain. The CDR3 contains 12 residues. V was trimmed by 6 bases and J by 8 bases, leaving 13 bases between them. Germline CDR1 MNHNS, CDR2 SASEGT. Written as DNA, the CDR3 is TGTGCCAGCAGCCGGACGCAAAAGGGCTACACCTTC. Its protein is CASSRTQKGYTF.

This clonotype was counted only a few times. The chain links TRBV7-2 to TRBJ2-1, with 7 bases lining up with TRBD2. Germline V gene sequence: CDR1 SGHTA, CDR2 FQGNSA. The CDR3 is 15 residues long. Trimming took 2 bases from V and 3 from J; bases not matched to a gene: 4. The CDR3 bases are TGTGCCAGCAGCTTACAGCGGGGACGCTACAATGAGCAGTTCTTC. Protein: CASSLQRGRYNEQFF. The entire variable domain, with the rest obtained from reference TRBV7-2 and TRBJ2-1, is as follows: GAGVSQSPSNKVTEKGKDVELRCDPISGHTALYWYRQSLGQGLEFLIYFQGNSAPDKSGLPSDRFSAERTGGSVSTLTIQRTQQEDSAVYLCASSLQRGRYNEQFFGPGTRLTVL.

The sample holds many counts of this clonotype. V is TRBV21-1 and J is TRBJ2-5; the table assigns TRBD2, which was not confirmed against the DNA. TRBV21-1 is labeled a pseudogene. The CDR3 sequence is 15 residues long. CDR3 residues: CASSKYRRTKETQYF. Written as DNA, the CDR3 is TGTGCCAGCAGCAAATATCGGCGGACTAAGGAGACCCAGTACTTC.

The table lists this clonotype with a few counts. V and J are TRBV7-8 and TRBJ1-2, with TRBD1 matching over 10 bases. This CDR3 region has 16 residues. Trimming at V came to 1 base and at J to 8 bases, leaving 10 bases not matched to a gene. The V gene's germline CDR1 is SGHVS and CDR2 FQNEAQ. The CDR3 here is CASSLVDGTGEMGYTF. CDR3 coding DNA: TGTGCCAGCAGCTTAGTCGACGGGACAGGGGAAATGGGCTACACCTTC.

This chain joins TRBV29-1 and TRBJ1-2; perhaps TRBD1 as D (6 bases). Looked up from germline, CDR1 is SQVTM and CDR2 is ANQGSEA. The CDR3 sequence is 13 residues long. Trimming shortened V by 1 base and J by 4 bases, and 10 bases separated the two germline ends. The CDR3 region is CSVEVGDIYGYTF. DNA of the CDR3: TGCAGCGTTGAAGTGGGGGACATCTATGGCTACACCTTC.

The genes are TRBV3-1 and TRBJ1-4, with D unclear. V was shortened by 4 bases and J by 3 bases, with 12 bases between the two germline ends. Germline V gene sequence: CDR1 LGHDT, CDR2 YNNKEL (reference sequence). CDR3 size: 15 residues. The CDR3: CASSPHTGSNEKLFF. The CDR3 DNA sequence: TGTGCCAGCAGCCCTCACACGGGGTCTAATGAAAAACTGTTTTTT.

This sequence joins TRBV12-3 or TRBV12-4 and TRBJ2-1; 7 nucleotides align to TRBD2. The end of the DNA fits TRBJ2-7 better, so the J call may be wrong. The CDR3 extends over 17 amino acids. The CDR3 sequence is CASSPPGGALSYNEQYF. The CDR3 nucleotides are TGTGCCAGCAGCCCACCGGGGGGAGCCTTATCCTACAATGAGCAGTACTTC.

V and J are TRBV12-3 or TRBV12-4 and TRBJ2-3; D is perhaps TRBD1 (5 bases). The CDR3 is 16 residues long. Trimming took 5 bases from V and 2 from J, leaving 17 bases between them. The CDR3 loop is CASSPATASYTDTQYF. The CDR3 bases are TGTGCCAGCAGTCCGGCGACAGCCTCCTACACAGATACGCAGTATTTT.

V gene TRBV7-2 combines with J gene TRBJ2-6; 7 bases fit TRBD2. CDR1 SGHTA and CDR2 FQGNSA come from the germline V gene. The CDR3 has 16 residues. V shed 5 bases and J 1 base; nucleotides not matched to a gene: 5. CDR3: CASSPKRGSGANVLTF. As DNA, the CDR3 is TGTGCCAGCAGCCCCAAGCGGGGATCTGGGGCCAACGTCCTGACTTTC.

This clonotype was observed a few times. This chain uses TRBV28 with TRBJ2-1; D is possibly TRBD1 (7 bases). The DNA end is a closer match to TRBJ2-7, so the J assignment may be wrong. This CDR3 has 14 residues. Germline V CDR1 and CDR2: MDHEN, SYDVKM. In DNA, the CDR3 is TGTGCCAGCAGCACAGGGGCGGGATACAATGAGCAGTACTTC. It is translated as CASSTGAGYNEQYF.

This chain uses TRBV4-3 with TRBJ2-3, with 9 bases that match TRBD1. V lost 2 bases to trimming and J lost 8 bases; unmatched junction nucleotides: 8. The CDR3 runs 15 residues. CDR1 LGHNA and CDR2 YSLEER come from the germline V gene. The CDR3 loop is CASSQSTGGLGTQYF. CDR3 sequence (DNA): TGCGCCAGCAGCCAATCAACAGGGGGCCTAGGTACGCAGTATTTT.

At least ten counts were recorded for this clonotype. This chain joins TRBV28 and TRBJ2-1; tentative D call: TRBD1 (5 bases). The CDR3 covers 13 residues. Trimming cost V 5 bases and J 8 bases, with 13 bases left between them. Germline values: CDR1 MDHEN, CDR2 SYDVKM. The CDR3 coding sequence is TGTGCCAGCAGTCTCCAGGGTGGTGATGAGCAGTTCTTC. Translation gives CASSLQGGDEQFF.

In this sample, this clonotype turned up a few times. The V gene is TRBV10-3, the J gene TRBJ2-7, with 9 bases lining up with TRBD1. This CDR3 is 14 amino acids long. J gave up 2 bases and V 6 bases, and 5 bases lay outside the gene matches. From germline, CDR1 is ENHRY and CDR2 SYGVKD. CDR3 sequence (DNA): TGTGCCATCAGGGCGGGACAGGGCACCTACGAGCAGTACTTC. Translating it yields CAIRAGQGTYEQYF.

J is TRBJ2-2 and V is TRBV6-2 or TRBV6-3; 9 positions agree with TRBD2. Germline V lookup: CDR1 MNHEY, CDR2 SVGEGT. The V and J ends lost 1 base and 2 bases, in that order; junction bases with no gene match: 8. The CDR3 covers 18 residues. The DNA for the CDR3 is TGTGCCAGCAGTTACTTTGGAGCTAGCGGGATTAACACCGGGGAGCTGTTTTTT. Translating it yields CASSYFGASGINTGELFF.

The chain couples TRBV10-3 to TRBJ2-1; D may be TRBD2 (6 bases). Germline V CDR1 and CDR2: ENHRY, SYGVKD. V was pared by 8 bases and J by 5 bases, with 28 bases between. The CDR3 sequence is 18 residues long. CDR3 sequence: CAIGVGIGGANSDNEQFF. In DNA form, the CDR3 reads TGTGCCATCGGCGTAGGGATCGGAGGGGCCAATTCTGACAATGAGCAGTTCTTC.

In its sample, this clonotype was seen many times. The chain employs TRBV20-1 and TRBJ2-3, with 7 bases that match TRBD2. CDR3 size: 14 residues. With 1 base clipped from V and 2 bases from J, the junction kept 3 bases outside the gene matches. Germline V lookup: CDR1 DFQATT, CDR2 SNEGSKA (reference sequence). CDR3: CSARVSGDTDTQYF. In DNA form, the CDR3 reads TGCAGTGCTAGAGTCAGCGGGGACACAGATACGCAGTATTTT.

In its sample, this clonotype was seen a few times. The rearrangement uses TRBV12-3 or TRBV12-4 and TRBJ1-4; unclear D gene. The CDR3 extends over 15 amino acids. V was clipped by 2 bases and J by 3 bases, with 10 bases between them. CDR3 sequence (DNA): TGTGCCAGCAGTTTAAGGCGTCAGGCTAATGAAAAACTGTTTTTT. Its translation: CASSLRRQANEKLFF.